Shown below are 11 T cell receptor beta chains from a single sample sequenced in a study of blood T cell repertoires in COVID-19. The table came from immunoSEQ multiplex PCR; TCRdb's copy has only in-frame clones and leaves some out. The repertoire holds some 290,000 clones, roughly 90% seen once, with about 2.2% in the top ten. Sequencing was done on a sample of peripheral blood. These receptors all stem from a woman between 50 and 59 years old who had recovered from COVID-19.

The chain recombines TRBV7-9 with TRBJ2-1; no reliable D call. Germline V lookup: CDR1 SEHNR, CDR2 FQNEAQ (reference sequence). V was pared by 5 bases and J by 9 bases, with 8 bases between. The CDR3 runs to 11 residues. This chain's CDR3 is CASSPRFEQFF. CDR3 DNA sequence: TGTGCCAGCAGCCCCCGGTTTGAGCAGTTCTTC.

The DNA of the CDR3 is TGTGCCAGCAGTGAAGAGAGCAGGCCCGAAAAACTGTTTTTT. This gives the protein CASSEESRPEKLFF. This chain joins TRBV2 and TRBJ1-4; no clear D. The CDR3 consists of 14 residues. Germline V CDR1 and CDR2: SNHLY, FYNNEI. V was cut by 1 base and J by 8 bases, with 11 bases left in between.

The chain combines TRBV29-1 with TRBJ1-2; D may be TRBD1 (5 bases). This CDR3 comprises 13 residues. Germline CDR1 SQVTM, CDR2 ANQGSEA. The V end lost 3 bases, the J end lost 0 bases, and 8 bases lay between the germline ends. The CDR3 DNA is TGCAGCGTTGACGGGGGGGCTAACTATGGCTACACCTTC. The encoded protein is CSVDGGANYGYTF.

The chain combines TRBV5-8 with TRBJ2-3; perhaps TRBD1 as D (5 bases). The germline V gene has CDR1 SGHTS and CDR2 YDEGEE. V shed 2 bases and J shed 1 base, with 8 bases lying between them. There are 14 residues in the CDR3. The CDR3, as DNA: TGTGCCAGCAGCTTAGACAGCGGCACAGATACGCAGTATTTT. Its translation is CASSLDSGTDTQYF.

The chain is built from TRBV9 and TRBJ2-1; 8 bases are shared with TRBD2. The CDR3 extends over 18 amino acids. In germline, CDR1 is SGDLS, CDR2 YYNGEE. Trimming removed 3 bases from V and 9 bases from J; junction bases left unmatched: 20. CDR3 region: CASSDSPRGAVTGAEQFF. CDR3 sequence (DNA): TGTGCCAGCAGCGACTCCCCGCGGGGGGCGGTGACGGGGGCTGAGCAGTTCTTC.

DNA of the CDR3: TGTGCCAGCTCACCGCAGACAGGCCTAAGGACTGAAGCTTTCTTT. Protein sequence: CASSPQTGLRTEAFF. The chain recombines TRBV18 with TRBJ1-1; tentatively, D is TRBD1 (6 bases). The CDR3 covers 15 residues. Germline values: CDR1 KGHSH, CDR2 LQKENI. The germline V and J ends were trimmed by 3 bases and 5 bases, with 16 bases remaining between them.

The chain carries TRBV10-3 and TRBJ1-1; 9 bases line up with TRBD1. J was trimmed by 4 bases and V by 0 bases; bases with no gene match: 3. The CDR3 is made up of 15 amino acids. Germline V gene lookup returns CDR1 ENHRY and CDR2 SYGVKD. This chain's CDR3 is CAISESSTGGTEAFF. CDR3 sequence (DNA): TGTGCCATCAGTGAGTCCTCGACAGGGGGCACTGAAGCTTTCTTT.

The chain recombines TRBV27 with TRBJ1-5; 8 bases align to TRBD1. CDR1 and CDR2 (germline): MNHEY, SMNVEV (reference sequence). There are 15 residues in the CDR3. After removal of 6 bases from V and 7 bases from J, the junction contained 11 bases not matched to a gene. The CDR3 region is CASSTSGGAGQPQHF. The CDR3 DNA follows: TGTGCCAGCAGCACGTCAGGGGGCGCGGGGCAGCCCCAGCATTTT.

The rearrangement uses TRBV5-5 and TRBJ2-1; 11 bases match TRBD2. V lost 4 bases, J lost 7 bases, and 10 bases stayed unmatched. There are 16 residues in the CDR3. Germline V gene data show CDR1 as SGHKS and CDR2 as YYEKEE (reference sequence). The CDR3 nucleotides are TGTGCCAGCAGCACCCTAGCGGGGGGCCGGGCGAATGAGCAGTTCTTC. Translated: CASSTLAGGRANEQFF.

This clone was seen a single time. The V and J genes are TRBV7-2 and TRBJ2-1; 9 bases map to TRBD2. With 1 base clipped from V and 9 bases from J, the junction kept 7 bases outside the gene matches. Looked up from germline, CDR1 is SGHTA and CDR2 is FQGNSA. The CDR3 consists of 15 residues. The CDR3 nucleotides are TGTGCCAGCAGCTTAGGTAGCGGGAGTGGGGTTGAGCAGTTCTTC. Its protein product is CASSLGSGSGVEQFF.

J is TRBJ1-1 and V is TRBV30; a weak D match, TRBD1 (6 bases). Germline-derived CDR1 and CDR2 are GTSNPN and SVGIG (reference sequence). CDR3 size: 11 residues. Trimming shortened V by 3 bases and J by 8 bases, and 10 bases separated the two germline ends. CDR3 in DNA: TGTGCCTGGAGGAGGACAGAAGAAGCTTTCTTT. Its translation is CAWRRTEEAFF.